This T cell receptor beta chain was retrieved from a study of siplizumab effects on memory and regulatory T cells. Study-wide points: Most proliferating CD4+ or CD8+ clones, roughly 75-95%, had no naive or memory assignment. Siplizumab gave mappable alloreactive CD4+ clones an average Treg-derived fraction of about 70%, against 25% to 30% in controls. Siplizumab caused a significant drop in alloreactive sequences traceable to unstimulated CD4+ memory cells.

Note on this clone: What it recognizes is unknown.

TCRdb's copy holds only in-frame clones and misses some; the assay was immunoSEQ multiplex PCR. In the table there are some 100,000 clones, about 90% of which are singletons. The germline CDR1 and CDR2 sequences are MNHEY and SVGAGI. The CDR3 contains 15 residues. The sample was Tregs sorted from blood. The chain links TRBV6-5 to TRBJ2-5, with 7 bases lining up with TRBD1. The J call could be wrong; TRBJ2-7 is a better fit for the DNA end. The TCR sequence derives from a human donor in good health. In DNA form, the CDR3 reads TGTGCCAGCAGTTACCAAGGGACAGCATACTACGAGCAGTACTTC. Its translation: CASSYQGTAYYEQYF.